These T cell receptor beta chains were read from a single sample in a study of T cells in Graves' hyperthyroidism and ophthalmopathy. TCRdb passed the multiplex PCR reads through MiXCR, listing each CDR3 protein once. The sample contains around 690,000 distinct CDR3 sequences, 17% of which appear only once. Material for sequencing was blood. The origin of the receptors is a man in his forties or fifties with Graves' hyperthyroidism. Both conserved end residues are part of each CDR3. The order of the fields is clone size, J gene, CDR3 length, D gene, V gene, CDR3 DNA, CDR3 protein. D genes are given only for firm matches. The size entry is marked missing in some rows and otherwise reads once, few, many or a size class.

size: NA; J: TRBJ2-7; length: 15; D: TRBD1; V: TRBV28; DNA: TGTGCCAGCACCGTACCAGGACAGGGACGCTACGAGCAGTACTTC; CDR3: CASTVPGQGRYEQYF
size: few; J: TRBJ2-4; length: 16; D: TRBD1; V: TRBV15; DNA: TGTGCCACCAGCAGAGACACAGGGGTAGCCAAAAACATTCAGTACTTC; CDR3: CATSRDTGVAKNIQYF
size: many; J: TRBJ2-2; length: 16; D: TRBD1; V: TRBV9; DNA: TGTGCCAGCAGCGTAGGCGGGACAGGATTGATCGGGGAGCTGTTTTTT; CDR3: CASSVGGTGLIGELFF
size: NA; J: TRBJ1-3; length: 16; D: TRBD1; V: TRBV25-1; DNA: TGTGCCAGCAGTGAAGACAGGGTGACGTCTGGAAACACCATATATTTT; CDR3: CASSEDRVTSGNTIYF
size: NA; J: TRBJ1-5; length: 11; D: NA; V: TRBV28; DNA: TGTGCCAGCGGCGAAGCGGAGCCCCAGCATTTT; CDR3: CASGEAEPQHF
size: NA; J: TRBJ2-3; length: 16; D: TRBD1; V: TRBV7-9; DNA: TGTGCCAGCGATTGCCCTGGACAGGGGGCCACAGATACGCAGTATTTT; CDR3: CASDCPGQGATDTQYF
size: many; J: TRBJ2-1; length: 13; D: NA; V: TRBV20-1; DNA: TGCAGTGCTAGAGGGGGCTCCTACAATGAGCAGTTCTTC; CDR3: CSARGGSYNEQFF
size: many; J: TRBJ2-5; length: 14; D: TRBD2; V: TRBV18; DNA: TGTGCCAGCTCTTTCCGGGAGGGCCAAGAGACCCAGTACTTC; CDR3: CASSFREGQETQYF
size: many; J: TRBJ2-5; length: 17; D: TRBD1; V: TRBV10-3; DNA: TGTGCCATCAGTGAGTCGACCGGGACAGGGTTATCAGAGACCCAGTACTTC; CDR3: CAISESTGTGLSETQYF
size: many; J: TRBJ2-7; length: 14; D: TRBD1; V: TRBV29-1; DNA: TGCAGCGCCACCTGGACAGGGCAATCCTACGAGCAGTACTTC; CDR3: CSATWTGQSYEQYF
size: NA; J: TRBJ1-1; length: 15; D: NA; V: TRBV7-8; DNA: TGTGCCAGCAGCTGGCACCCGGAGGCGAACACTGAAGCTTTCTTT; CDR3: CASSWHPEANTEAFF
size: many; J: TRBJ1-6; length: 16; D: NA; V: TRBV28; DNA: TGTGCCAGCATCCCCAGTGTAGGGGCGCATAATTCACCCCTCCACTTT; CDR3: CASIPSVGAHNSPLHF
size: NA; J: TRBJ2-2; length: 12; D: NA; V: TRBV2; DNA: TGTGCCAGCAGCACTGTTTCCGGGGAGCTGTTTTTT; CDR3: CASSTVSGELFF
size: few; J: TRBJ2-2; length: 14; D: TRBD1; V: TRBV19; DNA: TGTGCCAGTAGTATAACAGGGGTTGGCGGGGAGCTGTTTTTT; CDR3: CASSITGVGGELFF
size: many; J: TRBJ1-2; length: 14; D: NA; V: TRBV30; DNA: TGTGCCTGGACGCCGGGGCGCGCTAACTATGGCTACACCTTC; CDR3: CAWTPGRANYGYTF
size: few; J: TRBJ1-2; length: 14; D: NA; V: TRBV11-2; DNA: TGTGCCAGCAGCTCGCCGGGACGACCCTACGGCTACACCTTC; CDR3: CASSSPGRPYGYTF
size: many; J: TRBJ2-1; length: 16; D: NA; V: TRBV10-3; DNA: TGTGCCATCAGTGAGTCGTGGGCAGGGGTGTACGATGAGCAGTTCTTC; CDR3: CAISESWAGVYDEQFF
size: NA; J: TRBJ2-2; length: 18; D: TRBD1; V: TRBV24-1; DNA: TGTGCCACCAGTGGCTATGGGACAGGGGGCGCGAACACCGGGGAGCTGTTTTTT; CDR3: CATSGYGTGGANTGELFF
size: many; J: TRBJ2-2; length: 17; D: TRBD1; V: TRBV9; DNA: TGTGCCAGCAGCGCCCCGGAGCAGGGGGCGTTGGCCGGGGAGCTGTTTTTT; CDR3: CASSAPEQGALAGELFF
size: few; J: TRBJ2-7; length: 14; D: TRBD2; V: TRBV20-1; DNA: TGCAGTGCTAGAGAGGCGGGAGCCGCCTACGAGCAGTACTTC; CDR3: CSAREAGAAYEQYF
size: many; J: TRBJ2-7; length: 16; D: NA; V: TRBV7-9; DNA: TGTGCCAGCAGCGCCCGGGTAGGGGGTATAAACTACGAGCAGTACTTC; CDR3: CASSARVGGINYEQYF
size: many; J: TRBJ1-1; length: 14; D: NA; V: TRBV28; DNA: TGTGCCAGCAGTTTATTGAGGCTGAACACTGAAGCTTTCTTT; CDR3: CASSLLRLNTEAFF
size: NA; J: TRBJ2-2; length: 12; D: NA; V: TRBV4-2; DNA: TGTGCCAGCAGCCAAACATCCGGGGAGCTGTTTTTT; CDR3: CASSQTSGELFF
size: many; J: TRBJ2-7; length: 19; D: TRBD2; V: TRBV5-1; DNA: TGCGCCAGCAGCTCAATACCGGGACTAGCGGGAGAAGGGGCCTACGAGCAGTACTTC; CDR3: CASSSIPGLAGEGAYEQYF
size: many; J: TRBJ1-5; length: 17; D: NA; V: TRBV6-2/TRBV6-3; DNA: TGTGCCAGCAGTTACGTCTTCGGGCGGGATAGCAATCAGCCCCAGCATTTT; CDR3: CASSYVFGRDSNQPQHF
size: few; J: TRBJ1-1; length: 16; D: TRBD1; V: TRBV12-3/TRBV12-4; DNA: TGTGCCAGCACCAGGACAGGGGGCGCGAAGAACACTGAAGCTTTCTTT; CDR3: CASTRTGGAKNTEAFF
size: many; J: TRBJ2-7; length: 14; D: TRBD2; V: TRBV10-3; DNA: TGTGCCGTCGGGACTAGCGGAACCTCCTACGAGCAGTACTTC; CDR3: CAVGTSGTSYEQYF
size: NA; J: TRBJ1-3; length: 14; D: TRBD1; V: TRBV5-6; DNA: TGTGCCAGCAGGACAGGGATCTCTGGAAACACCATATATTTT; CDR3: CASRTGISGNTIYF
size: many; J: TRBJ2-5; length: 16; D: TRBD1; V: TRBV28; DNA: TGTGCCACCGCTCCCGGGGACAGGGTGCTTCAAGAGACCCAGTACTTC; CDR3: CATAPGDRVLQETQYF
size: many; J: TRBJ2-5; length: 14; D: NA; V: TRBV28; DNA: TGTGCCAGCAGTTTAGGGAGCCCCCAAGAGACCCAGTACTTC; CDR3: CASSLGSPQETQYF
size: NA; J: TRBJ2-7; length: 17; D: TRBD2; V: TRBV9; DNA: TGTGCCAGCAGCGTAGAGAGGGGGACTAGCGGACCCTACGAGCAGTACTTC; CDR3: CASSVERGTSGPYEQYF
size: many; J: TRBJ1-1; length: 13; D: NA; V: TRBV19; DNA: TGTGCCAGTAGTATAGGCGTCGGACCCGAGGCTTTCTTT; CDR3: CASSIGVGPEAFF
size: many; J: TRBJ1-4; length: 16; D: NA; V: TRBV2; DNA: TGTGCCAGCACCCTAGACCGGGCTGCAACTAATGAAAAACTGTTTTTT; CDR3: CASTLDRAATNEKLFF
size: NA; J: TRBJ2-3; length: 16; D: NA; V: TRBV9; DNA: TGTGCCAGCAGCGAGGGGGGGGGGACTAGCACAGATACGCAGTATTTT; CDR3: CASSEGGGTSTDTQYF
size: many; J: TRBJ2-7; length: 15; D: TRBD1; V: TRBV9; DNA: TGTGCCAGCAGCGGATCCGGGACAGGGGTAGATGAGCAGTACTTC; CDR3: CASSGSGTGVDEQYF
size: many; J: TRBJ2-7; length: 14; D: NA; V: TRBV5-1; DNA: TGCGCCAGCAGCTCAGGACCTCCCCGGGACGAGCAGTACTTC; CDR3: CASSSGPPRDEQYF
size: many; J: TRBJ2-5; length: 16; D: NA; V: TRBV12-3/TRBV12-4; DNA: TGTGCCAGCAGTTTAGGCGTAGGGACACGACAAGAGACCCAGTACTTC; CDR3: CASSLGVGTRQETQYF
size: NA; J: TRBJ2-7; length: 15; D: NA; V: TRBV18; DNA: TGTGCCAGCTCACCAGGGCGCAATGGGAACTACGAGCAGTACTTC; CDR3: CASSPGRNGNYEQYF
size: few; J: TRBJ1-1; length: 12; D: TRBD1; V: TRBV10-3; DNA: TGTGCCATAGACAGGGTGGGCACTGAAGCTTTCTTT; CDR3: CAIDRVGTEAFF
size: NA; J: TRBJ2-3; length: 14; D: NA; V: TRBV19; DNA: TGTGCCAGTAGTATAGAGACGAATTCGGGTACGCAGTATTTT; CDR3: CASSIETNSGTQYF
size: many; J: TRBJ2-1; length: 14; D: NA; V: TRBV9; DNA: TGTGCCAGCAGCTCTCTAGGGGCGATCAATGAGCAGTTCTTC; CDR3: CASSSLGAINEQFF
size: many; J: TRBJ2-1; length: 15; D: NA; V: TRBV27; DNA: TGTGCCAGCAGTTTATCCCCGCCCGGGGTGAATGAGCAGTTCTTC; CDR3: CASSLSPPGVNEQFF
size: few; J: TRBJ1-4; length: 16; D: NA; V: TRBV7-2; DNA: TGTGCCAGCAGCTTAGTAAACGGGGCAACTAATGAAAAACTGTTTTTT; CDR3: CASSLVNGATNEKLFF
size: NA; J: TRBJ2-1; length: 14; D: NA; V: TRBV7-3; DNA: TGTGCCAGCAGCTTAGGACACAATAGTAATGAGCAGTTCTTC; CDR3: CASSLGHNSNEQFF
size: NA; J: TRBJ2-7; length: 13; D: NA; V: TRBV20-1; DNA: TGCAGTGCTAGAGTTAGCGCTCCCTACGAGCAGTACTTC; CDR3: CSARVSAPYEQYF
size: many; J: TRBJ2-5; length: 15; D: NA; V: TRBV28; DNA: TGTGCCAGCAGTTTTAGGCCGGGGATGAAAGAGACCCAGTACTTC; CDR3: CASSFRPGMKETQYF
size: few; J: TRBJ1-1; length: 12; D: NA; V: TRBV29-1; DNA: TGCAGCGTTGACGAGAGAAGGACTGAAGCTTTCTTT; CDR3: CSVDERRTEAFF
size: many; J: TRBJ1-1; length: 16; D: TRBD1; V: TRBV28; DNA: TGTGCCAGCAGTCAGACCGAGGGGGCCTGGGTGTCTGAAGCTTTCTTT; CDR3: CASSQTEGAWVSEAFF